Below, 8 T cell receptor beta chains from the same sample are listed, as sequenced in a study of identical twins. Via MiXCR, TCRdb re-called the 5' RACE reads, giving one row per CDR3 protein. In the table there are approximately 630,000 distinct CDR3 sequences, under 8.5% of which are singletons. This same sample was also taken into another study, of yellow fever vaccine responses in identical twins.

Input material: PBMCs. Source of these receptors: a woman aged 18-30 years in good health.

The rearrangement links TRBV7-9 to TRBJ1-4; no firm D call. Trimming removed 4 bases at V and 1 base at J, with 10 bases between. This CDR3 spans 15 amino acids. CDR1 SEHNR and CDR2 FQNEAQ come from the germline V gene (reference sequence). In DNA form, the CDR3 reads TGTGCCAGCAGCTCCTTGACGGAAACTAATGAAAAACTGTTTTTT. As protein: CASSSLTETNEKLFF. Full variable domain (remainder filled in from reference TRBV7-9 and TRBJ1-4): DTGVSQNPRHKITKRGQNVTFRCDPISEHNRLYWYRQTLGQGPEFLTYFQNEAQLEKSRLLSDRFSAERPKGSFSTLEIQRTEQGDSAMYLCASSSLTETNEKLFFGSGTQLSVL.

This clonotype was recorded at least ten times. V usage is TRBV20-1 and J usage is TRBJ2-1, with 9 bases fitting TRBD2. J lost 6 bases, V lost 0 bases, and 3 bases had no gene match. Germline assignment: CDR1 DFQATT and CDR2 SNEGSKA (reference sequence). This CDR3 comprises 14 residues. CDR3: CSARDWTSVNEQFF. CDR3 DNA sequence: TGCAGTGCTAGAGATTGGACTAGCGTCAATGAGCAGTTCTTC.

The rearrangement uses TRBV7-9 and TRBJ2-7; 8 nucleotides align to TRBD1. V lost 5 bases, J lost 3 bases, and 15 bases stayed unmatched. The CDR3 loop spans 17 amino acids. Germline CDR1 is SEHNR and CDR2 is FQNEAQ (reference sequence). DNA for the CDR3: TGTGCCAGCAGCCCATCCCGACCGGGACAGGAATACTACGAGCAGTACTTC. It specifies CASSPSRPGQEYYEQYF.

The CDR3: CASGWDRVAETQYF. The CDR3 DNA is TGTGCCAGCGGGTGGGACAGGGTAGCAGAGACCCAGTACTTC. The V gene is TRBV12-3 or TRBV12-4, the J gene TRBJ2-5, with TRBD1 matching 9 bases. This CDR3 contains 14 residues. After removal of 8 bases from V and 4 bases from J, the junction contained 8 bases not matched to a gene.

The gene calls are TRBV4-1 and TRBJ2-7; a possible D gene is TRBD2 (6 bases). The V end lost 3 bases, the J end lost 6 bases, and 15 bases lay between the germline ends. CDR1 and CDR2 (germline): MGHRA, YSYEKL. CDR3 size: 14 residues. CDR3 coding DNA: TGCGCCAGCAGCCAGGGGGGTCGTATGAGCGAGCAGTACTTC. Translated: CASSQGGRMSEQYF.

This clonotype occurred a few times. V is TRBV19 and J is TRBJ1-1; 9 nucleotides line up with TRBD1. The CDR3 runs to 14 residues. CDR1 is LNHDA, CDR2 SQIVND, per germline (reference sequence). The ends lost 7 bases at V and 3 bases at J; junction bases unmatched: 6. The CDR3 bases are TGTGCCAGTATACCGGGACAGGGATACACTGAAGCTTTCTTT. Protein: CASIPGQGYTEAFF.

This clonotype was recorded at least ten times. This chain links TRBV20-1 with TRBJ2-3, with a possible D match to TRBD1 (6 bases). This CDR3 is 15 amino acids long. V lost 5 bases, J lost 2 bases, and 17 bases lay in between. Germline lookup yields CDR1 DFQATT and CDR2 SNEGSKA (reference sequence). The DNA for the CDR3 is TGCAGTGCTGAAGGTTCAGGGGTCTCCACAGATACGCAGTATTTT. It is translated as CSAEGSGVSTDTQYF.

The chain recombines TRBV28 with TRBJ2-7, with 12 bases matching TRBD2. The trim removed 2 bases at V and 5 bases at J, leaving 4 bases unmatched. The CDR3 loop spans 15 amino acids. Germline CDR1 reads MDHEN; CDR2 reads SYDVKM. CDR3 DNA: TGTGCCAGCAGTTTAGGCCTAGCGGGAGGGAACGAGCAGTACTTC. Protein sequence: CASSLGLAGGNEQYF.